This TCR beta chain was recovered during a study of post-analysis software for immune sequencing data. Study as a whole: Some patients lacked subtype; others had relapsing-remitting, secondary progressive or progressive-relapsing disease. General study results and limits: Compared with controls, patients had more of 4 to 6 TRBV segments, including TRBV5-6, TRBV5-1 and TRBV20-1. Controls had significantly higher normalized Chao1 diversity than multiple sclerosis patients.

Only a few counts were recorded for this clonotype. The antigen remains undetermined. Germline assignment: CDR1 LNHNV and CDR2 YYDKDF (reference sequence). V shed 4 bases and J 7 bases; nucleotides not matched to a gene: 6. The CDR3 length is 13 residues. Researchers reported that TCR beta cDNA libraries carried unique molecular identifiers. TCRdb reprocessed the PCR reads with MiXCR, giving one entry per CDR3 protein. The table has about 680,000 distinct CDR3 sequences, around 60% seen once. The rearrangement joins TRBV15 to TRBJ1-2; 7 positions match TRBD1. Material: blood. This clonotype originated in a girl under 10 years old with multiple sclerosis. Written as DNA, the CDR3 is TGTGCCACCAGCACCTCAGGGGGGTCTGGCTACACCTTC. It yields the protein CATSTSGGSGYTF. Full variable domain (missing parts from reference TRBV15 and TRBJ1-2): DAMVIQNPRYQVTQFGKPVTLSCSQTLNHNVMYWYQQKSSQAPKLLFHYYDKDFNNEADTPDNFQSRRPNTSFCFLDIRSPGLGDTAMYLCATSTSGGSGYTFGSGTRLTVV.